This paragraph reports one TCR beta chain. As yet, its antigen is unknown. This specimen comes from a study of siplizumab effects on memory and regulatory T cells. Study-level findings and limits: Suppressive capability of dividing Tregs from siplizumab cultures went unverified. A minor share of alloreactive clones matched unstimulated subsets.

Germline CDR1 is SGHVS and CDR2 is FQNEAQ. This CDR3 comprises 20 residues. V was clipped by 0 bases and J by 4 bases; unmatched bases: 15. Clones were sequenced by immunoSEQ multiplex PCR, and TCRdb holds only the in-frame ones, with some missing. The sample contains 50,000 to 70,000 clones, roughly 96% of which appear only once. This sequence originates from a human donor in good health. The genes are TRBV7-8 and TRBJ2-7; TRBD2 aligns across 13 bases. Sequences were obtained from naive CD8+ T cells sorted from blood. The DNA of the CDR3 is TGTGCCAGCAGCTTAGCCGGGGGACTAGCGGGGACCGAACTCAGTTACGAGCAGTACTTC. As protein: CASSLAGGLAGTELSYEQYF.